A selection of T cell receptor beta chains follows, all from one sample in a study of long-term antiretroviral therapy in people with HIV. Method: immunoSEQ multiplex PCR; TCRdb's copy keeps in-frame clones and lacks some. The sample lists around 21,000 clones, around 86% occurring once. The sample in question was unsorted PBMCs, obtained 0.1 years before starting antiretroviral therapy. The receptor source for this set is a man between 35 and 55 years old with HIV. CDR3s include the opening cysteine and the closing phenylalanine or tryptophan.

J gene,V gene,CDR3 protein
TRBJ2-6,TRBV7-9,CASSLARTPGANVLTF
TRBJ1-2,TRBV19,CASSRTAGGQGYTF
TRBJ1-6,TRBV27,CASRFIGDSPLHF
TRBJ2-7,TRBV30,CAWSEGGWGEQYF
TRBJ1-2,TRBV28,CATQRVGGYTF
TRBJ2-3,TRBV18,CASSPNDGSTDTQYF
TRBJ1-2,TRBV4-2,CASRGETHYGYTF
TRBJ2-5,TRBV29-1,CSVVSQGQQETQYF
TRBJ1-1,TRBV14,CASSQMLDTEAFF
TRBJ1-5,TRBV6-5,CASRPFGHQPQHF
TRBJ1-1,TRBV7-2,CASSFLSGHGTEAFF
TRBJ1-4,TRBV29-1,CSGSGGTNEKLFF
TRBJ2-5,TRBV7-2,CASSRRLAGGGQETQYF
TRBJ2-5,TRBV28,CASSLAEVETQYF
TRBJ2-7,TRBV4-3,CASSQVFGLTYEQYF
TRBJ1-1,TRBV6-5,CASSSRHPNTEAFF
TRBJ2-2,TRBV11-3,CASSLTYTGELFF
TRBJ2-1,TRBV19,CASSIVSGPYNEQFF
TRBJ1-3,TRBV11-2,CASSLVPGNTIYF
TRBJ2-1,TRBV30,CAFSSGRTDNEQFF
TRBJ2-7,TRBV18,CASSPGIPVNEQYF
TRBJ1-4,TRBV5-6,CASSPIADVANEKLFF
TRBJ2-7,TRBV7-2,CASSLRETYEQYF
TRBJ2-7,TRBV5-1,CASSLGWDRGEQYF
TRBJ2-7,TRBV4-3,CASSQDGAGVIYEQYF
TRBJ2-2,TRBV7-2,CASSGVSRLAGRTGELFF
TRBJ2-1,TRBV7-9,CASSNYGTGGPYEQFF
TRBJ1-1,TRBV6-1,CASSGPEGARIEAFF
TRBJ2-2,TRBV9,CASSLIAGELFF
TRBJ2-4,TRBV5-5,CASRPQGVAKNIQYF
TRBJ2-5,TRBV6-5,CASRDSFQETQYF
TRBJ2-5,TRBV7-2,CASSSPPGHETQYF
TRBJ2-2,TRBV7-8,CASSPEVRGTGELFF
TRBJ2-7,TRBV7-6,CASSYGQYYEQYF
TRBJ2-1,TRBV28,CASRAPEGNEQFF
TRBJ2-3,TRBV28,CASHRPATDTQYF
TRBJ2-3,TRBV15,CATSVGTRDFTDTQYF
TRBJ1-2,TRBV28,CASRKQGAPGYTF
TRBJ2-4,TRBV4-3,CASSRGLTDRGRTNIQYF
TRBJ2-7,TRBV19,CASSDSYEQYF